Listed below are T cell receptor beta chains from one sample, sequenced in a study of T cells in tumors after PD-1 blockade. Generated by immunoSEQ multiplex PCR, the TCRdb table keeps only in-frame clones and is missing some. The sample has approximately 19,000 clones; about 84% are singletons. Here the sequenced sample was PBMCs, taken after anti-PD-1 therapy. These receptors were collected from a human donor with advanced basal cell or squamous cell carcinoma (not recorded which). The CDR3 runs from the conserved cysteine through the conserved F or W. The D gene is left open where the match is weak. Size is omitted from some rows. Given values are once, few, many or a class for expanded clones.

clone size	D gene	J gene	V gene	CDR3 protein	CDR3 DNA
-	TRBD2	TRBJ2-1	TRBV5-4	CASTPLAGGYNEQFF	TGTGCCAGCACCCCATTGGCGGGGGGTTACAATGAGCAGTTCTTC
-	-	TRBJ2-2	TRBV12-3/TRBV12-4	CASSSGFTGELFF	TGTGCCAGCAGCTCGGGCTTCACCGGGGAGCTGTTTTTT
-	TRBD1	TRBJ2-7	TRBV6-5	CASSRTDRGYYEQYF	TGTGCCAGCAGTCGCACGGACAGGGGCTACTACGAGCAGTACTTC
-	-	TRBJ2-2	TRBV24-1	CATSDPGHTGELFF	TGTGCCACCAGTGATCCAGGTCACACCGGGGAGCTGTTTTTT
-	TRBD2	TRBJ2-2	TRBV4-2	CASSQDGSGGAGELFF	TGTGCCAGCAGCCAAGATGGTAGCGGGGGGGCCGGGGAGCTGTTTTTT
-	TRBD1	TRBJ2-3	TRBV5-6	CASSVDRGGADTQYF	TGTGCCAGCAGCGTAGACAGGGGGGGCGCAGATACGCAGTATTTT
-	-	TRBJ1-2	TRBV12-2	CASREYPYGYTF	TGTGCAAGTCGTGAGTACCCCTATGGCTACACCTTC
-	TRBD2	TRBJ2-1	TRBV7-9	CASSRNLAGGYNEQFF	TGTGCCAGCAGCCGAAACCTAGCGGGAGGCTACAATGAGCAGTTCTTC
-	-	TRBJ1-5	TRBV19	CASSIEPREGLSQHF	TGTGCCAGTAGTATAGAGCCAAGGGAGGGTTTATCCCAGCATTTT
large	-	TRBJ1-1	TRBV5-1	CASSLERVIKSEAFF	TGCGCCAGCAGCTTGGAGCGGGTAATCAAGTCTGAAGCTTTCTTT
-	-	TRBJ1-1	TRBV19	CASSIELEIEAFF	TGTGCCAGTAGTATAGAATTAGAAATTGAAGCTTTCTTT
-	TRBD1	TRBJ2-2	TRBV2	CASGTGRPGELFF	TGTGCCAGCGGGACAGGGCGGCCCGGGGAGCTGTTTTTT
-	-	TRBJ2-7	TRBV28	CASSFFLAGTYEQYF	TGTGCCAGCAGTTTCTTCCTGGCAGGGACGTACGAGCAGTACTTC
-	TRBD2	TRBJ2-1	TRBV27	CASRGLAGLSYNGQFF	TGTGCCAGCAGAGGACTAGCGGGCCTCTCCTACAATGGGCAGTTCTTC
-	-	TRBJ2-3	TRBV27	CASSFLRAGTDTQYF	TGTGCCAGCAGTTTCCTTAGGGCCGGCACAGATACGCAGTATTTT
-	-	TRBJ1-1	TRBV19	CAVQRDGNTEAFF	TGTGCCGTCCAGAGGGACGGGAACACTGAAGCTTTCTTT
-	-	TRBJ1-6	TRBV7-2	CASSLVEEYNSPLHF	TGTGCCAGCAGCTTGGTGGAGGAGTATAATTCACCCCTCCACTTT
-	-	TRBJ1-1	TRBV28	CASSFTGYLGNTEAFF	TGTGCCAGCAGTTTTACAGGGTACCTTGGGAACACTGAAGCTTTCTTT
once	-	TRBJ1-5	TRBV9	CASSARGNQPQHF	TGTGCCAGCAGCGCGAGGGGCAATCAGCCCCAGCATTTT
-	-	TRBJ2-5	TRBV25-1	CASSEGRVWEETQYF	TGTGCCAGCAGTGAAGGCAGGGTGTGGGAAGAGACCCAGTACTTC
-	TRBD1	TRBJ1-2	TRBV5-1	CASSSDRVAYGYTF	TGCGCCAGCAGCTCGGACAGGGTTGCCTATGGCTACACCTTC
-	TRBD1	TRBJ1-1	TRBV19	CASSPRTGMNTEAFF	TGTGCCAGTAGTCCCCGGACAGGGATGAACACTGAAGCTTTCTTT
-	-	TRBJ2-7	TRBV1	CTSSHPTSGVGEQYF	TGCACCAGCAGCCATCCGACTAGCGGGGTAGGCGAGCAGTACTTC
-	-	TRBJ2-2	TRBV12-3/TRBV12-4	CASSLGGRGELFF	TGTGCCAGCAGTTTGGGGGGTCGCGGGGAGCTGTTTTTT
few	TRBD1	TRBJ2-3	TRBV27	CASRQGSWTTGVTDTQYF	TGTGCCAGCAGACAGGGGTCGTGGACCACAGGGGTCACAGATACGCAGTATTTT
-	TRBD2	TRBJ2-3	TRBV5-1	CASSIGLAGGDTQYF	TGCGCCAGCAGCATCGGACTAGCGGGAGGAGATACGCAGTATTTT
-	-	TRBJ1-3	TRBV13	CASSSPSGVRTGNTIYF	TGTGCCAGCAGCTCTCCTTCGGGTGTGAGAACTGGAAACACCATATATTTT
-	TRBD2	TRBJ2-1	TRBV2	CASRFLAVSSYNEQFF	TGTGCCAGCAGGTTCCTAGCGGTGAGCTCCTACAATGAGCAGTTCTTC
once	TRBD1	TRBJ1-4	TRBV7-6	CASSLATGATNEKLFF	TGTGCCAGCAGCTTAGCAACAGGGGCGACTAATGAAAAACTGTTTTTT
few	-	TRBJ1-2	TRBV24-1	CATSDLRTNYGYTF	TGTGCCACCAGTGACCTTAGAACTAACTATGGCTACACCTTC
-	TRBD1	TRBJ2-5	TRBV5-4	CASRGQNGETQYF	TGTGCCAGCAGGGGACAGAACGGAGAGACCCAGTACTTC
-	-	TRBJ2-4	TRBV7-9	CASSLAGFWTKNIQYF	TGTGCCAGCAGCTTAGCGGGGTTCTGGACCAAAAACATTCAGTACTTC
-	TRBD1	TRBJ1-2	TRBV7-9	CASRKGQGAYGYTF	TGTGCCAGCAGAAAGGGACAGGGTGCCTATGGCTACACCTTC
large	-	TRBJ2-7	TRBV9	CASSAHGRGIADEQYF	TGTGCCAGCAGCGCCCACGGCCGGGGGATAGCCGACGAGCAGTACTTC
-	TRBD2	TRBJ2-3	TRBV9	CASTPRWLAGSTDTQYF	TGTGCCAGCACCCCCCGGTGGCTAGCGGGCTCCACAGATACGCAGTATTTT
few	-	TRBJ1-1	TRBV6-5	CASSPRQARTEAFF	TGTGCCAGCAGTCCGAGACAGGCACGCACTGAAGCTTTCTTT
-	TRBD1	TRBJ1-1	TRBV6-2/TRBV6-3	CASSHTRDRGTEAFF	TGTGCCAGCAGTCATACCCGGGACAGGGGCACTGAAGCTTTCTTT
-	-	TRBJ2-3	TRBV19	CASSMGQPSTDTQYF	TGTGCCAGTAGTATGGGCCAACCCAGCACAGATACGCAGTATTTT
-	-	TRBJ1-2	TRBV28	CASSASGSMGYTF	TGTGCCAGCAGTGCCTCCGGGTCTATGGGCTACACCTTC
large	-	TRBJ1-5	TRBV5-1	CASSSGGTQPQHF	TGCGCCAGCAGCTCGGGAGGGACCCAGCCCCAGCATTTT
-	-	TRBJ1-6	TRBV9	CASSAHRAGSPLHF	TGTGCCAGCAGCGCGCACCGGGCTGGTTCACCCCTCCACTTT
-	-	TRBJ2-2	TRBV27	CASSLQSNTGELFF	TGTGCCAGCAGTTTACAGTCGAACACCGGGGAGCTGTTTTTT
-	TRBD1	TRBJ2-7	TRBV5-1	CASRLEFQLGTAYEQYF	TGCGCCAGCAGACTCGAATTCCAACTCGGGACAGCCTACGAGCAGTACTTC